This TCR beta chain originates from a study of CD8+CD57+ T cells in acquired aplastic anemia. TCR beta VDJ and CDR3 profiles were obtained from a genomic DNA template. TCRdb called the reads again in MiXCR, with one record for every CDR3 protein. Of fewer than 200,000 distinct CDR3 sequences listed, about 70% were seen once; the top ten hold 35% to 60%. Regarding this clonotype: Its antigen remains unknown.

The CDR3 has 18 residues. The germline gives CDR1 SNHLY, CDR2 FYNNEI. After removal of 5 bases from V and 2 bases from J, the junction contained 16 bases not matched to a gene. All patients picked for sequencing had shown, by flow cytometry, an expansion of CD8+CD57+ cells. Severe acquired aplastic anemia was the diagnosis recorded for all patients. Regarding the study as a whole: Comparison of patients with controls identified some 29 shared CD8+ CDR3 sequences.

The receptor comes from a human donor with aplastic anemia. Sequenced material: sorted CD4+, CD8+, or CD8+CD57+ T cells (not recorded which) from PBMCs. The chain has TRBV2 and TRBJ2-7, with 9 bases identical to TRBD2. CDR3 sequence: CASSRNGGGSGSAYEQYF. CDR3 DNA: TGTGCCAGCAGTCGCAACGGGGGGGGTAGCGGGAGTGCCTACGAGCAGTACTTC.